The 19 T cell receptor beta chains below were found in one sample sequenced in a study of T-cell reconstitution after alpha-beta-depleted transplantation in children. Unique molecular identifiers were used to barcode this TCRbeta library. TCRdb re-analysed the PCR reads in MiXCR, keeping a single row per CDR3 protein. Of 550,000 to 600,000 distinct CDR3 sequences in the sample, approximately 22% were seen once. The specimen comprised PBMCs, mostly from graft donor cells, sampled 360 days after TCRalphabeta/CD19-depleted stem cell transplant. These receptors came from a boy under three years old who had a stem cell transplant for acute myeloid leukemia, so the T cells may come from the graft donor.

Many counts were recorded for this clonotype. The gene calls are TRBV30 and TRBJ2-7, with no clear D. CDR1 is GTSNPN, CDR2 SVGIG, per germline (reference sequence). Trimming took 3 bases from V and 4 from J, leaving 10 bases between them. CDR3 length: 12 residues. In nucleotides, the CDR3 is TGTGCCTGGAGCGGGTCCTGGTACGAGCAGTACTTC. It translates to CAWSGSWYEQYF.

This clonotype has at least ten counts. The rearrangement joins TRBV6-5 to TRBJ1-2; 7 positions match TRBD1. CDR3 length: 16 residues. Trimming took 2 bases from V and 4 from J; bases not matched to a gene: 10. Germline V gene sequence: CDR1 MNHEY, CDR2 SVGAGI. The DNA for the CDR3 is TGTGCCAGCAGTTACCGACAGGGTGGCTTGGGCTATGGCTACACCTTC. It is translated as CASSYRQGGLGYGYTF.

The chain employs TRBV6-2 or TRBV6-3 and TRBJ2-3; a possible D gene is TRBD1 (7 bases). Germline V gene sequence: CDR1 MNHEY, CDR2 SVGEGT. Trimming left V 8 bases short and J 1 base short, with 13 bases between. This CDR3 spans 14 amino acids. The CDR3 here is CASQGEARTDTQYF. The CDR3 bases are TGTGCCAGCCAGGGGGAGGCACGCACAGATACGCAGTATTTT.

This clonotype was observed many times. The chain uses TRBV12-3 or TRBV12-4 and TRBJ2-1; D unclear. CDR3 length: 12 residues. Trimming shortened V by 7 bases and J by 5 bases, and 9 bases separated the two germline ends. As DNA, the CDR3 is TGTGCCAGCACCTCCAGAGACAATGAGCAGTTCTTC. This translates into CASTSRDNEQFF.

This clonotype was picked up many times. The chain is built from TRBV12-3 or TRBV12-4 and TRBJ1-1; weak D call: TRBD1 (6 bases). The V gene lost 7 bases and the J gene lost 6 bases, with 21 bases spanning the gap. This CDR3 spans 15 amino acids. The CDR3 is CASTPNKGGISEAFF. Written as DNA, the CDR3 is TGTGCCAGCACCCCAAATAAGGGGGGAATCTCTGAAGCTTTCTTT.

This chain joins TRBV5-1 and TRBJ1-1, with 7 bases that match TRBD1. This CDR3 is built from 16 residues. J lost 1 base, V lost 4 bases, and 10 bases had no gene match. The germline V gene has CDR1 SGHRS and CDR2 YFSETQ. The CDR3 nucleotides are TGCGCCAGCAGCGAACGCTTCCGGGACAGGAACACTGAAGCTTTCTTT. It yields the protein CASSERFRDRNTEAFF.

This clonotype came up many times. The gene calls are TRBV20-1 and TRBJ1-2, with D uncertain. Germline V gene data show CDR1 as DFQATT and CDR2 as SNEGSKA (reference sequence). This CDR3 is 14 amino acids long. V shed 6 bases and J shed 2 bases, with 16 bases lying between them. CDR3 sequence: CSAPQKGTNYGYTF. In DNA form, the CDR3 reads TGCAGTGCCCCTCAGAAGGGAACGAACTATGGCTACACCTTC.

This clonotype was counted many times. The chain is built from TRBV7-8 and TRBJ2-7, with 8 bases fitting TRBD2. CDR3 length equals 16 residues. Trimming cost V 2 bases and J 3 bases; bases outside gene matches: 9. Germline CDR1 SGHVS, CDR2 FQNEAQ. The CDR3 protein is CASSLQPAGVLYEQYV. The CDR3 DNA sequence: TGTGCCAGCAGCTTACAACCAGCGGGGGTACTCTACGAGCAGTACGTC.

For this clonotype: One junction end does not reproduce the germline sequence, and a read error may be involved. V is TRBV6-7 and J is TRBJ1-1; D may be TRBD1 (5 bases). TRBV6-7 is reported as an ORF; its role is uncertain. The CDR3 spans 15 residues. The CDR3, as DNA: TGTGCCTGCAGTTCGGGCGGAGGGACCATAACTGAAGCTTTCTTT. The encoded protein is CACSSGGGTITEAFF.

In nucleotides, the CDR3 is TGTGCCATCAGTGTGTTGGCGTCAGATACGCAGTATTTT. Encoded protein: CAISVLASDTQYF. The J gene is TRBJ2-3, the V gene TRBV10-3; no reliable D call. CDR1 is ENHRY, CDR2 SYGVKD, per germline. The CDR3 runs 13 residues. V was pared by 4 bases and J by 4 bases, with 9 bases between.

The chain employs TRBV12-3 or TRBV12-4 and TRBJ2-7; tentatively, D is TRBD1 (5 bases). The V and J ends lost 3 bases and 5 bases respectively, with 14 bases between them. The CDR3 extends over 14 amino acids. The CDR3 bases are TGTGCCAGCAGTTTGAACGGACACCTCCACGAGCAGTACTTC. Amino acids: CASSLNGHLHEQYF.

CDR3 amino acids: CASRPTGLAADTQYF. CDR3 DNA sequence: TGTGCCAGCAGGCCCACAGGACTAGCAGCAGATACGCAGTATTTT. V is TRBV28 and J is TRBJ2-3, with TRBD2 matching 8 bases. There are 15 residues in the CDR3. Germline loops: CDR1 MDHEN, CDR2 SYDVKM. Trimming took 6 bases from V and 4 from J; bases not matched to a gene: 9.

The genes are TRBV7-2 and TRBJ2-5, with D unresolved. The CDR3 has 14 residues. Trimming pared 4 bases from V and 5 bases from J, leaving 14 bases between. The germline V gene has CDR1 SGHTA and CDR2 FQGNSA. Written as DNA, the CDR3 is TGTGCCAGCAGCTCAAGGGCGCGGATGGAGACCCAGTACTTC. As protein: CASSSRARMETQYF.

This clonotype was detected ten times or more. This chain connects TRBV12-3 or TRBV12-4 to TRBJ2-1; 7 bases fit TRBD1. The CDR3 contains 12 residues. V lost 5 bases and J lost 10; bases outside the gene matches: 5. CDR3 in amino acids: CASSTGVAEQFF. The CDR3 DNA sequence: TGTGCCAGCAGTACAGGGGTAGCCGAGCAGTTCTTC.

The CDR3 DNA reads as TGTGCCAGTAGTATAGCCGGGGGATACTATGGCTACACCTTC. As protein: CASSIAGGYYGYTF. V usage is TRBV19 and J usage is TRBJ1-2; D perhaps matches TRBD1 (5 bases). CDR3 length: 14 residues. Trimming shortened V by 1 base and J by 3 bases, and 9 bases separated the two germline ends. Germline V gives CDR1 LNHDA, CDR2 SQIVND (reference sequence).

This clonotype was seen many times. The V and J genes are TRBV10-3 and TRBJ2-7; D is unresolved. This CDR3 region has 11 residues. Germline values: CDR1 ENHRY, CDR2 SYGVKD. The germline V and J ends were trimmed by 5 bases and 6 bases, with 8 bases remaining between them. The CDR3 region has the DNA TGTGCCATCAGTAGACAATCCGAGCAGTACTTC. Protein product: CAISRQSEQYF.

This clonotype was picked up many times. In nucleotides, the CDR3 is TGCAGCGCTGCCCGAACAGGGGCTGAAGCTTTCTTT. It translates to CSAARTGAEAFF. The genes are TRBV29-1 and TRBJ1-1, with 7 bases identical to TRBD1. This CDR3 comprises 12 residues. V trimming: 7 bases; J trimming: 6 bases; junction bases outside the gene matches: 8. Looked up from germline, CDR1 is SQVTM and CDR2 is ANQGSEA.

This clonotype was seen a single time. The chain employs TRBV11-2 and TRBJ2-1, with a tentative D call TRBD1 (6 bases). The germline V gene has CDR1 SGHAT and CDR2 FQNNGV. V dropped 7 bases and J dropped 0 bases, with 25 bases sitting between them. The CDR3 consists of 19 residues. The CDR3 DNA sequence: TGTGCCAGCACCACTAGGGGGTTCGTAAACTCGAGCTCCTACAATGAGCAGTTCTTC. Amino acid sequence: CASTTRGFVNSSSYNEQFF.

This clonotype was counted only a few times. The chain is built from TRBV20-1 and TRBJ2-2; maybe TRBD1 (6 bases). V was pared by 3 bases and J by 3 bases, with 17 bases between. Germline CDR1 and CDR2: DFQATT and SNEGSKA (reference sequence). The CDR3 contains 16 residues. The CDR3 coding sequence is TGCAGTGCTAGCGGTGGACAGCCTAGGGACACCGGGGAGCTGTTTTTT. Its protein is CSASGGQPRDTGELFF.